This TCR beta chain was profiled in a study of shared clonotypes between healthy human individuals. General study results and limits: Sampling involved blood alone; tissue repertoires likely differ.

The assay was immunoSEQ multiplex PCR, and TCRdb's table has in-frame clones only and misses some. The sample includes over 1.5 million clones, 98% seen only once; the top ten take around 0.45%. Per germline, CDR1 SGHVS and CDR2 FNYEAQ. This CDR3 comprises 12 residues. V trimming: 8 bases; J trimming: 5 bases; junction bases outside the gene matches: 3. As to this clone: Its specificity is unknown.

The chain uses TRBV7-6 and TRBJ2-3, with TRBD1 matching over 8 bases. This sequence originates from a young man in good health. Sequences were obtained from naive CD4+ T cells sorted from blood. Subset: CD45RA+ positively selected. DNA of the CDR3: TGTGCCAGCGCCGACAGGGGAGATACGCAGTATTTT. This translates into CASADRGDTQYF.